These 19 T cell receptor beta chains were sequenced from one sample in a study of CD8 T cells in Susac syndrome. Random hexamers primed reverse transcription of about 0.5 to 1 ug RNA. TCRdb used MiXCR to reprocess the immunoSEQ multiplex PCR reads, holding one entry per CDR3 protein. In the table there are tens of thousands of distinct CDR3 sequences, 90% to 95% of which are singletons. The source material was CD8+ T cells from PBMCs. Every receptor here comes from a human donor with Susac syndrome.

This clonotype was counted a single time. CDR3 protein: CASSLWSGLPRNYEQYF. Written as DNA, the CDR3 is TGTGCCAGCAGCTTGTGGAGCGGATTGCCAAGAAACTACGAGCAGTACTTC. V and J are TRBV5-6 and TRBJ2-7; D is perhaps TRBD2 (5 bases). V dropped 1 base and J dropped 3 bases, with 20 bases sitting between them. Germline-derived CDR1 and CDR2 are SGHDT and YYEEEE. The CDR3 extends over 17 amino acids.

The gene calls are TRBV4-2 and TRBJ1-1; D remains unclear. Germline lookup yields CDR1 LGHNA and CDR2 YNFKEQ. The CDR3 is 14 amino acids. With 3 bases removed from V and 5 bases from J, the gap between germline ends came to 13 bases. CDR3: CASSQQDWRTEAFF. The CDR3 DNA reads TGTGCCAGCAGCCAGCAGGATTGGCGGACTGAAGCTTTCTTT.

The chain links TRBV2 to TRBJ2-3, with D possibly being TRBD1 (6 bases). This CDR3 has 13 amino acids. Germline loops: CDR1 SNHLY, CDR2 FYNNEI. Trimming cost V 8 bases and J 1 base, with 10 bases left between them. The CDR3, as DNA: TGTGCCAGCCTGAAGGGGGGCACAGATACGCAGTATTTT. Amino acid sequence: CASLKGGTDTQYF.

The chain carries TRBV3-1 and TRBJ2-3; D is unresolved. Germline CDR1 is LGHDT and CDR2 is YNNKEL (reference sequence). V was trimmed by 4 bases and J by 2 bases, leaving 7 bases between them. This CDR3 region has 13 residues. The CDR3 loop is CASSPHPTDTQYF. CDR3 coding DNA: TGTGCCAGCAGCCCCCACCCCACAGATACGCAGTATTTT.

The chain employs TRBV6-6 and TRBJ2-1, with TRBD2 matching 11 bases. The CDR3 length is 16 residues. Germline CDR1 and CDR2: MNHNY and SVGAGI (reference sequence). J gave up 2 bases and V 6 bases, and 6 bases lay outside the gene matches. The CDR3 DNA sequence: TGTGCCAGCAGCATAGCGGGGGGGCAACCCTACAATGAGCAGTTCTTC. Translation: CASSIAGGQPYNEQFF.

The V and J genes are TRBV6-2 or TRBV6-3 and TRBJ2-1, with D uncertain. This CDR3 is 16 amino acids long. CDR1 MNHEY and CDR2 SVGEGT come from the germline V gene. Trimming removed 1 base at V and 5 bases at J, with 15 bases between. CDR3 bases: TGTGCCAGCAGTTACTGGGTTCCCCGAAGGAACAATGAGCAGTTCTTC. It encodes CASSYWVPRRNNEQFF.

The V gene is TRBV28, the J gene TRBJ1-6; D is unclear. Trimming took 4 bases from V and 12 from J, leaving 10 bases between them. Germline values: CDR1 MDHEN, CDR2 SYDVKM. This CDR3 has 12 residues. The CDR3 loop reads CASSWPGLPLHF. The CDR3 DNA reads TGTGCCAGCAGTTGGCCAGGACTACCCCTCCACTTT. The complete variable domain, with remaining parts taken from reference TRBV28 and TRBJ1-6, reads DVKVTQSSRYLVKRTGEKVFLECVQDMDHENMFWYRQDPGLGLRLIYFSYDVKMKEKGDIPEGYSVSREKKERFSLILESASTNQTSMYLCASSWPGLPLHFGNGTRLTVT.

V and J are TRBV10-3 and TRBJ2-1; D call uncertain. The V end lost 10 bases, the J end lost 7 bases, and 14 bases lay between the germline ends. CDR1 is ENHRY, CDR2 SYGVKD, per germline. The CDR3 sequence is 12 residues long. The CDR3 sequence: CATLSQYNEQFF. The CDR3 DNA reads as TGTGCCACCCTTAGCCAATATAATGAGCAGTTCTTC.

The rearrangement links TRBV20-1 to TRBJ2-7; TRBD2 aligns across 8 bases. Losses at the gene ends were 0 bases for V and 2 bases for J; bases not matched to a gene: 6. There are 15 residues in the CDR3. Looked up from germline, CDR1 is DFQATT and CDR2 is SNEGSKA (reference sequence). The CDR3 DNA sequence: TGCAGTGCTAGAGATCGAGCGGGGGTTCCCTACGAGCAGTACTTC. It is translated as CSARDRAGVPYEQYF.

The chain couples TRBV7-9 to TRBJ2-7; a possible D gene is TRBD1 (5 bases). The CDR3 has 14 amino acids. Germline V gene lookup returns CDR1 SEHNR and CDR2 FQNEAQ (reference sequence). Trimming cost V 0 bases and J 6 bases, with 12 bases left between them. The CDR3 DNA reads as TGTGCCAGCAGCTTAGCAGGCAGGGCAGGCGAGCAGTACTTC. As protein: CASSLAGRAGEQYF. Together with reference TRBV7-9 and TRBJ2-7, the CDR3 gives the full variable domain: DTGVSQNPRHKITKRGQNVTFRCDPISEHNRLYWYRQTLGQGPEFLTYFQNEAQLEKSRLLSDRFSAERPKGSFSTLEIQRTEQGDSAMYLCASSLAGRAGEQYFGPGTRLTVT.

This chain connects TRBV4-1 to TRBJ2-7, with 9 nucleotides matching TRBD1. This CDR3 has 14 amino acids. V shed 5 bases and J 3 bases; nucleotides not matched to a gene: 5. Per germline, CDR1 MGHRA and CDR2 YSYEKL. CDR3: CASSKGQGDYEQYF. DNA of the CDR3: TGCGCCAGCAGCAAGGGACAGGGAGACTACGAGCAGTACTTC.

The chain is built from TRBV30 and TRBJ1-2; maybe TRBD1 (6 bases). Germline V gene sequence: CDR1 GTSNPN, CDR2 SVGIG (reference sequence). V was cut by 0 bases and J by 8 bases, with 13 bases left in between. CDR3 length equals 13 residues. In DNA, the CDR3 is TGTGCCTGGAGTGTAGGGGACACAAAGGGCTACACCTTC. Its protein product is CAWSVGDTKGYTF. The variable domain in full, with the rest retrieved from reference TRBV30 and TRBJ1-2, is SQTIHQWPATLVQPVGSPLSLECTVEGTSNPNLYWYRQAAGRGLQLLFYSVGIGQISSEVPQNLSASRPQDRQFILSSKKLLLSDSGFYLCAWSVGDTKGYTFGSGTRLTVV.

This chain links TRBV9 with TRBJ2-5; 10 bases map to TRBD1. With V trimmed by 3 bases and J by 4 bases, 9 bases remained unmatched. This CDR3 is 16 amino acids long. The germline V gene has CDR1 SGDLS and CDR2 YYNGEE. The CDR3 region is CASSENRDRGLETQYF. For the CDR3, the DNA is TGTGCCAGCAGCGAAAACCGGGACAGGGGATTAGAGACCCAGTACTTC.

The genes are TRBV28 and TRBJ1-5; D is ambiguous. V was pared by 2 bases and J by 3 bases, with 8 bases between. The germline CDR1 and CDR2 sequences are MDHEN and SYDVKM. The CDR3 is 14 residues long. CDR3 residues: CASSLVGYNQPQHF. In DNA, the CDR3 is TGTGCCAGCAGTTTAGTTGGGTACAATCAGCCCCAGCATTTT.

The chain is built from TRBV28 and TRBJ1-2; D not resolved. This CDR3 is built from 10 residues. Germline assignment: CDR1 MDHEN and CDR2 SYDVKM. Trimming took off 3 bases at V and 6 bases at J, with 2 bases between the two ends. The CDR3 protein is CASSFHGYTF. CDR3 nucleotide sequence: TGTGCCAGCAGTTTTCATGGCTACACCTTC.

This chain links TRBV7-9 with TRBJ2-1; 8 nucleotides align to TRBD2. This CDR3 is 17 amino acids long. Germline values: CDR1 SEHNR, CDR2 FQNEAQ (reference sequence). The V gene end was trimmed by 2 bases and the J gene end by 7 bases; junction bases not matched to a gene: 13. The CDR3 spells CASSLRVGGAVENEQFF. The CDR3 DNA reads TGTGCCAGCAGCTTACGGGTCGGGGGGGCAGTGGAGAATGAGCAGTTCTTC.

The chain has TRBV7-9 and TRBJ1-5, with D unresolved. The V gene's germline CDR1 is SEHNR and CDR2 FQNEAQ (reference sequence). The V end was cut by 3 bases, the J end by 6 bases, with 6 bases between. This CDR3 is built from 12 residues. The CDR3 coding sequence is TGTGCCAGCAGCTTCGACGGTCAGCCCCAGCATTTT. Amino acid sequence: CASSFDGQPQHF. Combining the CDR3 with reference TRBV7-9 and TRBJ1-5 gives the whole variable domain DTGVSQNPRHKITKRGQNVTFRCDPISEHNRLYWYRQTLGQGPEFLTYFQNEAQLEKSRLLSDRFSAERPKGSFSTLEIQRTEQGDSAMYLCASSFDGQPQHFGDGTRLSIL.

The genes are TRBV20-1 and TRBJ2-7; maybe TRBD1 (6 bases). The CDR3 covers 14 residues. The germline V and J ends were trimmed by 2 bases and 9 bases, with 20 bases remaining between them. In germline, CDR1 is DFQATT, CDR2 SNEGSKA (reference sequence). In nucleotides, the CDR3 is TGCAGTGCTAGACCACAGGGAATTGAAGGTGGGCAGTACTTC. As protein: CSARPQGIEGGQYF.

The rearrangement uses TRBV28 and TRBJ1-1; 8 nucleotides match TRBD1. Germline CDR1 and CDR2: MDHEN and SYDVKM. The V and J ends lost 4 bases and 5 bases, in that order; junction bases with no gene match: 3. This CDR3 has 13 residues. The CDR3 is CASSSDRETEAFF. For the CDR3, the DNA is TGTGCCAGCAGTTCGGACAGGGAAACTGAAGCTTTCTTT.